This T cell receptor (beta chain) came from a study of beta chain features in type 1 diabetes. On the study more broadly: Examined across all samples were around 110 million sorted cells. Study-wide results and caveats: Among patients with Type 1 diabetes, TCRB CDR3s were moderately but significantly shorter in every one of the four CD4+ subsets.

Expressed TCRB transcripts were sequenced because the isolated RNA had all been reverse transcribed beforehand. The repertoire was sequenced with immunoSEQ multiplex PCR; TCRdb's copy has only in-frame clones and lacks some. The repertoire includes 120,000 or so clones, over 15% of them detected once, and 2% to 3% sits in the top ten. There are 12 residues in the CDR3. The germline V and J ends were trimmed by 4 bases and 6 bases, with 10 bases remaining between them. Germline-derived CDR1 and CDR2 are LGHNA and YSLEER. This clone was counted between two and nine times. The antigen remains undetermined.

The chain carries TRBV4-3 and TRBJ2-7, with a possible D match to TRBD1 (7 bases). Sequenced input: central memory CD4+ T cells from blood. The clonotype was recovered from a man aged 25 to 45 with type 1 diabetes. The CDR3 is CASSPQGGEQYF. CDR3 sequence (DNA): TGCGCCAGCAGCCCGCAGGGGGGCGAGCAGTACTTC.